This T cell receptor (beta chain) was captured by sequencing in a study of blood T cell repertoires in COVID-19 (dated by TCRdb to 2020 to 2022). For context, the study as a whole: Collaborator samples came from the United States, Italy and Spain and covered acute and convalescent phases of COVID-19. The prospective study material was composed of cDNA or gDNA derived from T cells, B-cell-depleted T cells, or PBMCs. The dataset comprised deeply sampled blood TCRbeta repertoires from subjects exposed to, actively infected with, or recovered from COVID-19. The repertoires were released in a freely available public database meant as a resource for research on the immune response to SARS-CoV-2. The samples were drawn from the first 160 participants of the ongoing ImmuneRACE study and from 950 to 1,500 subjects provided by 6 global collaborators. A de-identified subject ID, COVID-19 status, age in years and sex were almost always included in the sample metadata. Where available, HLA class I and class II types were taken from metadata supplied by the sample provider and were not determined by assay-based typing. What the work shows at the level of the full study, not this receptor alone: How much clinical and demographic metadata was included differed by source and by participant, and the metadata was provided uncurated.

The immunoSEQ Assay, a bias-controlled multiplex PCR, was used to amplify TCRbeta CDR3 regions from genomic DNA. On the study's bioinformatics: Nucleated cell counts per sample were estimated from amplification of reference gene primers within the assay. Sequence reads were collapsed and filtered to measure the absolute abundance of every unique TCRbeta CDR3 rearrangement. For each sample, productive Simpson clonality was calculated as the square root of Simpson's diversity index over productive rearrangements. Imported from immuneACCESS, the table was reduced by TCRdb to in-frame sequences with V and J called. These copies leave out some clones; in studies compared against another copy, an unresolved V gene accounts for under half, and the cause of the remainder is not known. V, J and clone size derive from that table, while D and trimming were established from the DNA sequence. Recorded for this sample are approximately 130,000 clones; roughly 85% of them occurred a single time. The biggest ten clones account for around a quarter of the sample.

Whole blood was collected in K2EDTA tubes by collaborating institutions according to the institutions' own protocols. Collaborator samples were shipped for TCRbeta analysis as frozen whole blood, isolated PBMCs, or DNA extracted from either sample type. For CDR1 and CDR2, the germline V gene lists SGHTA and FQGNSA. V drops 5 bases and J drops 1 base, leaving 11 bases in between. The cysteine opens and the phenylalanine closes a CDR3 of 14 amino acids. Only the CDR3 region is kept as DNA, spanning 42 bases read in frame from base 1. In regard to this clone: The antigen this receptor binds is unknown. Base quality data are lacking; no much larger clone is found one base away.

The chain links TRBV7-2 with TRBJ1-1; TRBD1 is possibly the D segment (5 matching bases). Sequenced input: peripheral blood. This sequence originates from a human donor in a cohort sampled during active COVID-19. CDR3 region: CASSGLGGNTEAFF. The DNA is as follows: TGTGCCAGCAGCGGGCTCGGGGGGAACACTGAAGCTTTCTTT.